This passage covers 32 T cell receptor beta chains from one sample sequenced in a study of blood T cell repertoires in COVID-19 (dated by TCRdb to the early 2020s). Libraries were prepared through the immunoSEQ multiplex PCR assay. TCRdb mirrors the immuneACCESS table, restricted to in-frame sequences. Some clones are absent from its copies; in checked studies, under half trace to an unresolved V gene, and the reason for the others is unknown. In this sample the table shows about 190,000 clones, about 83% of which occur a single time. The ten largest account for roughly 2.9% of the sample. Sequencing was carried out using peripheral blood. The receptors stem from a man aged 50 or older with active or convalescent COVID-19.

The rearrangement uses TRBV7-9 and TRBJ2-1; D call uncertain. Germline loops: CDR1 SEHNR, CDR2 FQNEAQ (reference sequence). The CDR3 runs to 16 residues. Trimming cost V 1 base and J 0 bases, with 10 bases left between them. CDR3 residues: CASSLGGANSYNEQFF. DNA for the CDR3: TGTGCCAGCAGCTTAGGAGGAGCGAACTCCTACAATGAGCAGTTCTTC. Using reference TRBV7-9 and TRBJ2-1 for the parts outside the CDR3, the full variable domain is DTGVSQNPRHKITKRGQNVTFRCDPISEHNRLYWYRQTLGQGPEFLTYFQNEAQLEKSRLLSDRFSAERPKGSFSTLEIQRTEQGDSAMYLCASSLGGANSYNEQFFGPGTRLTVL.

The chain carries TRBV2 and TRBJ2-1; 7 bases align to TRBD1. The germline CDR1 and CDR2 sequences are SNHLY and FYNNEI. The CDR3 covers 16 residues. Trimming cost V 4 bases and J 5 bases; bases outside gene matches: 11. The CDR3 is CASSGVRQGQHNEQFF. The CDR3 nucleotides are TGTGCCAGCAGTGGCGTTCGACAGGGTCAGCACAATGAGCAGTTCTTC.

The V and J genes are TRBV4-1 and TRBJ1-2, with 10 bases that match TRBD1. CDR1 is MGHRA and CDR2 is YSYEKL in the germline V gene. The CDR3 is 15 residues long. V dropped 5 bases and J dropped 4; count of bases not matched to a gene: 7. This chain's CDR3 is CASSGAGTGVYGYTF. The CDR3 DNA reads as TGCGCCAGCAGCGGAGCCGGGACAGGGGTCTATGGCTACACCTTC.

This clone was detected only a few times. The chain links TRBV13 to TRBJ1-3; 7 nucleotides line up with TRBD1. From germline, CDR1 is PRHDT and CDR2 FYEKMQ (reference sequence). The CDR3 sequence is 18 residues long. The ends lost 3 bases at V and 2 bases at J; junction bases unmatched: 13. CDR3 in amino acids: CASSFPPGQSYTGNTIYF. The CDR3 nucleotides are TGTGCCAGCAGCTTTCCCCCGGGACAGTCATATACTGGAAACACCATATATTTT.

This rearrangement joins TRBV7-2 to TRBJ2-7; D is uncertain. The germline V gene has CDR1 SGHTA and CDR2 FQGNSA. Trimming removed 1 base from V and 5 bases from J, with 9 bases in between. CDR3 size: 13 residues. In DNA, the CDR3 is TGTGCCAGCAGCTTAGTAGTGCTTCACGAGCAGTACTTC. As protein: CASSLVVLHEQYF.

This chain links TRBV11-2 with TRBJ1-2; D not resolved. Germline V gene lookup returns CDR1 SGHAT and CDR2 FQNNGV. The CDR3 covers 13 residues. Trimming left V 6 bases short and J 8 bases short, with 16 bases between. The CDR3 reads CASRDLKGGGYTF. In nucleotides, the CDR3 is TGTGCCAGCAGGGACCTTAAGGGAGGAGGCTACACCTTC. The variable domain in full, with the rest retrieved from reference TRBV11-2 and TRBJ1-2, is EAGVAQSPRYKIIEKRQSVAFWCNPISGHATLYWYQQILGQGPKLLIQFQNNGVVDDSQLPKDRFSAERLKGVDSTLKIQPAKLEDSAVYLCASRDLKGGGYTFGSGTRLTVV.

V gene TRBV5-1 combines with J gene TRBJ1-3; perhaps TRBD1 as D (5 bases). This CDR3 has 13 amino acids. Trimming left V 2 bases short and J 4 bases short, with 7 bases between. Germline loops: CDR1 SGHRS, CDR2 YFSETQ. The CDR3 region is CASSFDRGNTIYF. CDR3 bases: TGCGCCAGCAGCTTCGACAGAGGAAACACCATATATTTT.

This chain uses TRBV2 with TRBJ2-7; D unresolved. This CDR3 contains 14 residues. V was trimmed by 4 bases and J by 2 bases, leaving 12 bases between them. Germline V lookup: CDR1 SNHLY, CDR2 FYNNEI. CDR3 nucleotide sequence: TGTGCCAGCAGTGGCCTGCGAATTACCTACGAGCAGTACTTC. This encodes CASSGLRITYEQYF. Together with reference TRBV2 and TRBJ2-7, the CDR3 gives the full variable domain: EPEVTQTPSHQVTQMGQEVILRCVPISNHLYFYWYRQILGQKVEFLVSFYNNEISEKSEIFDDQFSVERPDGSNFTLKIRSTKLEDSAMYFCASSGLRITYEQYFGPGTRLTVT.

This chain joins TRBV7-2 and TRBJ2-5, with TRBD2 matching 8 bases. CDR3 length: 14 amino acids. The V segment lost 5 bases and the J segment 8 bases; nucleotides outside the gene matches: 10. Germline V gene sequence: CDR1 SGHTA, CDR2 FQGNSA. The CDR3 DNA sequence: TGTGCCAGCAGCCTTGGACTAGCCCCAGAAACCCAGTACTTC. Its protein is CASSLGLAPETQYF.

CDR3 residues: CASSFQGGGEKLFF. In nucleotides, the CDR3 is TGTGCCAGCAGCTTCCAGGGGGGTGGGGAAAAACTGTTTTTT. The rearrangement uses TRBV7-2 and TRBJ1-4; 7 bases map to TRBD1. CDR3 length: 14 residues. Looked up from germline, CDR1 is SGHTA and CDR2 is FQGNSA. Trimming at V came to 3 bases and at J to 8 bases, leaving 6 bases not matched to a gene.

This chain links TRBV7-9 with TRBJ1-3; D remains ambiguous. V was pared by 6 bases and J by 2 bases, with 5 bases between. Germline CDR1 SEHNR, CDR2 FQNEAQ (reference sequence). This CDR3 is built from 12 residues. CDR3: CASSPAGNTIYF. CDR3 DNA sequence: TGTGCCAGCAGTCCTGCTGGAAACACCATATATTTT.

This clone appeared a single time. The J gene is TRBJ2-1, the V gene TRBV20-1, with D tentatively TRBD2 (6 bases). The germline V and J ends were trimmed by 5 bases and 10 bases, with 12 bases remaining between them. CDR3 length equals 11 residues. Germline values: CDR1 DFQATT, CDR2 SNEGSKA (reference sequence). CDR3 amino acids: CSAGDFEEQFF. In DNA, the CDR3 is TGCAGTGCTGGGGACTTTGAAGAGCAGTTCTTC.

V is TRBV6-4 and J is TRBJ2-1; tentative D call: TRBD2 (7 bases). The CDR3 contains 15 residues. The germline V gene has CDR1 MRHNA and CDR2 SNTAGT. The V end lost 3 bases, the J end lost 8 bases, and 17 bases lay between the germline ends. CDR3 DNA sequence: TGTGCCAGCAGTGAGGGGAGGGGGGGCCTAGATGAGCAGTTCTTC. The encoded protein is CASSEGRGGLDEQFF.

The chain has TRBV2 and TRBJ2-7, with TRBD1 identical over 10 bases. Germline values: CDR1 SNHLY, CDR2 FYNNEI. J was trimmed by 2 bases and V by 8 bases; bases with no gene match: 6. The CDR3 runs 14 residues. The CDR3 region has the DNA TGTGCCAGCGGGAGGGACAGGGGAGCCTACGAGCAGTACTTC. Translated, it gives CASGRDRGAYEQYF.

The table lists this clone with a count of one. The chain has TRBV3-1 (or the pseudogene TRBV3-2) and TRBJ2-7, with D tentatively TRBD2 (5 bases). This CDR3 is built from 15 residues. V shed 4 bases and J shed 4 bases, with 17 bases lying between them. Looked up from germline, CDR1 is LGHDT and CDR2 is YNNKEL (reference sequence). Here the CDR3 DNA reads TGTGCCAGCAGCCCGGCCTGGCGGGCCCAATACGAGCAGTACTTC. Translating gives CASSPAWRAQYEQYF.

This chain links TRBV5-1 with TRBJ1-4; D ambiguous. The V and J ends lost 4 bases and 1 base respectively, with 11 bases between them. Per germline, CDR1 SGHRS and CDR2 YFSETQ. This CDR3 spans 15 amino acids. The CDR3 nucleotides read TGCGCCAGCAGCAACGGACGGGGAACTAATGAAAAACTGTTTTTT. Its protein product is CASSNGRGTNEKLFF. The full variable domain, rest sourced from reference TRBV5-1 and TRBJ1-4, is KAGVTQTPRYLIKTRGQQVTLSCSPISGHRSVSWYQQTPGQGLQFLFEYFSETQRNKGNFPGRFSGRQFSNSRSEMNVSTLELGDSALYLCASSNGRGTNEKLFFGSGTQLSVL.

The chain is built from TRBV5-1 and TRBJ2-7; D is perhaps TRBD1 (5 bases). Trimming stripped 2 bases from V and 4 bases from J, with 10 bases between. CDR1 and CDR2 from the germline V gene are SGHRS and YFSETQ. The CDR3 totals 13 residues. The CDR3 region has the DNA TGCGCCAGCAGCTTAAGGGGCTCATACGAGCAGTACTTC. Protein sequence: CASSLRGSYEQYF.

The chain employs TRBV3-1 (or the pseudogene TRBV3-2) and TRBJ2-2; the match to TRBD1 covers 7 bases. Germline assignment: CDR1 LGHDT and CDR2 YNNKEL (reference sequence). The CDR3 contains 14 residues. V trimming: 6 bases; J trimming: 4 bases; junction bases outside the gene matches: 5. The CDR3 region has the DNA TGTGCCAGCAGGCAGGGGGTAGGCACCGGGGAGCTGTTTTTT. Translated: CASRQGVGTGELFF.

The J gene is TRBJ2-5, the V gene TRBV9; 13 bases fit TRBD2. The J segment lost 1 base and the V segment lost 0 bases, leaving 3 bases of the junction unmatched. The CDR3 extends over 17 amino acids. CDR1 SGDLS and CDR2 YYNGEE come from the germline V gene. CDR3 sequence (DNA): TGTGCCAGCAGCGTAGAACTAGCGGGGGGGTTCCAAGAGACCCAGTACTTC. Translation: CASSVELAGGFQETQYF.

This chain connects TRBV20-1 to TRBJ2-1, with TRBD2 identical over 11 bases. The junction had 6 bases not matched to a gene; V was cut back by 3 bases and J by 8 bases. The V gene's germline CDR1 is DFQATT and CDR2 SNEGSKA (reference sequence). The CDR3 loop spans 14 amino acids. The CDR3 region is CSASVAGGPDEQFF. CDR3 nucleotides: TGCAGTGCTAGTGTAGCGGGGGGGCCAGATGAGCAGTTCTTC.

Concerning this clone itself: The same CDR3 also results from other DNA sequences found in this sample. This chain links TRBV6-5 with TRBJ1-1; D unresolved. Germline loops: CDR1 MNHEY, CDR2 SVGAGI. The CDR3 covers 14 residues. With 0 bases removed from V and 2 bases from J, the gap between germline ends came to 7 bases. CDR3 region: CASSYSAVNTEAFF. The CDR3 bases are TGTGCCAGCAGTTACTCGGCAGTTAACACTGAAGCTTTCTTT.

The chain combines TRBV10-3 with TRBJ1-1, with unresolved D. Germline V gives CDR1 ENHRY, CDR2 SYGVKD. The V end was cut by 4 bases, the J end by 7 bases, with 10 bases between. CDR3 length equals 12 residues. As DNA, the CDR3 is TGTGCCATCAGTGGGACGGGATTTGAAGCTTTCTTT. Translation: CAISGTGFEAFF.

This chain uses TRBV2 with TRBJ1-1; D gene unclear. This CDR3 contains 12 residues. The V and J ends lost 6 bases and 4 bases respectively, with 9 bases between them. CDR1 is SNHLY and CDR2 is FYNNEI in the germline V gene. In nucleotides, the CDR3 is TGTGCCAGCAGCACCCTAGGCACTGAAGCTTTCTTT. Its protein is CASSTLGTEAFF.

The chain recombines TRBV3-1 (or the pseudogene TRBV3-2) with TRBJ2-5; D is unclear. V lost 2 bases, J lost 5 bases, and 6 bases lay in between. The CDR3 has 12 residues. In germline, CDR1 is LGHDT, CDR2 YNNKEL (reference sequence). DNA of the CDR3: TGTGCCAGCAGCCAACGCCGGGAGACCCAGTACTTC. Amino acid sequence: CASSQRRETQYF.

The J gene is TRBJ2-7, the V gene TRBV9; D is perhaps TRBD1 (6 bases). The CDR3 covers 14 residues. Trimming shortened V by 4 bases and J by 4 bases, and 15 bases separated the two germline ends. The V gene's germline CDR1 is SGDLS and CDR2 YYNGEE. CDR3 sequence reads: CASSPLVDSYEQYF. The CDR3 DNA sequence: TGTGCCAGCAGCCCCCTGGTGGACAGTTACGAGCAGTACTTC.

V gene TRBV28 combines with J gene TRBJ2-1; D remains unclear. This CDR3 is built from 14 residues. V was clipped by 2 bases and J by 6 bases, with 11 bases between them. Looked up from germline, CDR1 is MDHEN and CDR2 is SYDVKM. The CDR3 sequence is CASSLIAGPNEQFF. CDR3 nucleotide sequence: TGTGCCAGCAGTTTAATCGCAGGCCCCAATGAGCAGTTCTTC.

The chain combines TRBV7-2 with TRBJ1-4; TRBD1 matches at 8 bases. The CDR3 runs 15 residues. V gave up 3 bases and J gave up 7 bases; unmatched junction bases: 7. From germline, CDR1 is SGHTA and CDR2 FQGNSA. CDR3 nucleotides: TGTGCCAGCAGCTTTACCGGGACAGGTGGTGAAAAACTGTTTTTT. It yields the protein CASSFTGTGGEKLFF. The full variable domain, completed using reference TRBV7-2 and TRBJ1-4, is GAGVSQSPSNKVTEKGKDVELRCDPISGHTALYWYRQSLGQGLEFLIYFQGNSAPDKSGLPSDRFSAERTGGSVSTLTIQRTQQEDSAVYLCASSFTGTGGEKLFFGSGTQLSVL.

The J gene is TRBJ2-3, the V gene TRBV12-1; the D segment call TRBD1 is taken from the table without a DNA check. TRBV12-1 is shown as a pseudogene. The length of the CDR3 is 22 residues. The CDR3 coding sequence is TGTGCCAGCAGCTCCAGGCCAGGGCAGGGGGAGTGCTGGCGGTGGAGCACAGATACGCAGTATTTT. Its protein is CASSSRPGQGECWRWSTDTQYF.

The V gene is TRBV12-3 or TRBV12-4, the J gene TRBJ1-2; D possibly corresponds to TRBD1 (6 bases). V lost 7 bases and J 7 bases, leaving 13 bases between the germline ends. This CDR3 has 12 amino acids. The CDR3 sequence: CASNTGWSGYTF. DNA for the CDR3: TGTGCCAGCAACACAGGGTGGAGTGGCTACACCTTC.

The chain couples TRBV5-4 to TRBJ1-1, with a weak D call TRBD1 (6 bases). The ends were cut back, 2 bases at V and 4 bases at J, with 15 bases in the middle. CDR3 length equals 15 residues. Germline-derived CDR1 and CDR2 are SGHNT and YYREEE (reference sequence). The CDR3 loop reads CASSFRAGTLTEAFF. The CDR3 DNA reads TGTGCCAGCAGCTTTCGCGCAGGGACACTCACTGAAGCTTTCTTT.

This rearrangement joins TRBV9 to TRBJ2-7; TRBD1 aligns across 8 bases. The CDR3 is made up of 15 amino acids. The germline CDR1 and CDR2 sequences are SGDLS and YYNGEE. J gave up 2 bases and V 2 bases, and 6 bases lay outside the gene matches. The CDR3 protein is CASSVAGQATYEQYF. As DNA, the CDR3 is TGTGCCAGCAGCGTCGCGGGACAGGCAACCTACGAGCAGTACTTC. The full variable domain, with the rest looked up from reference TRBV9 and TRBJ2-7, is DSGVTQTPKHLITATGQRVTLRCSPRSGDLSVYWYQQSLDQGLQFLIQYYNGEERAKGNILERFSAQQFPDLHSELNLSSLELGDSALYFCASSVAGQATYEQYFGPGTRLTVT.

There are a few counts of this clone. V and J are TRBV27 and TRBJ1-2; the match to TRBD1 covers 8 bases. Germline V CDR1 and CDR2: MNHEY, SMNVEV (reference sequence). The CDR3 sequence is 19 residues long. V dropped 2 bases and J dropped 1; count of bases not matched to a gene: 15. The CDR3 protein is CASSLSERDRIKINYGYTF. CDR3 DNA: TGTGCCAGCAGTTTAAGTGAAAGGGACAGGATAAAAATTAACTATGGCTACACCTTC.